The 26 T cell receptor beta chains given below trace back to one sample, sequenced in a study of blood T cell repertoires in COVID-19. The method was immunoSEQ multiplex PCR; TCRdb's version includes in-frame clones alone and lacks a portion of them. This table holds hundreds of thousands of clones, around nine tenths found once. Material for sequencing was PBMCs or T cells enriched from blood (not recorded which). The receptor set was obtained from a woman between 40 and 50 years old who had recovered from COVID-19.

V gene TRBV28 combines with J gene TRBJ2-3; 11 bases are a match to TRBD2. In germline, CDR1 is MDHEN, CDR2 SYDVKM. Trimming at V came to 6 bases and at J to 4 bases, leaving 6 bases not matched to a gene. There are 15 residues in the CDR3. This CDR3 is CASRKGSGGADTQYF. For the CDR3, the DNA is TGTGCCAGCAGAAAAGGTAGCGGGGGGGCAGATACGCAGTATTTT. Full variable domain (outside the CDR3, taken from reference TRBV28 and TRBJ2-3): DVKVTQSSRYLVKRTGEKVFLECVQDMDHENMFWYRQDPGLGLRLIYFSYDVKMKEKGDIPEGYSVSREKKERFSLILESASTNQTSMYLCASRKGSGGADTQYFGPGTRLTVL.

The CDR3 protein is CASSLVGTGLRNEQFF. In nucleotides, the CDR3 is TGTGCCAGCAGCTTAGTAGGGACAGGACTTCGGAATGAGCAGTTCTTC. The genes are TRBV7-9 and TRBJ2-1, with 8 positions matching TRBD1. Trimming took 1 base from V and 7 from J; bases not matched to a gene: 9. This CDR3 has 16 residues. CDR1 is SEHNR, CDR2 FQNEAQ, per germline (reference sequence). Looking up the rest from reference TRBV7-9 and TRBJ2-1 gives the full variable domain: DTGVSQNPRHKITKRGQNVTFRCDPISEHNRLYWYRQTLGQGPEFLTYFQNEAQLEKSRLLSDRFSAERPKGSFSTLEIQRTEQGDSAMYLCASSLVGTGLRNEQFFGPGTRLTVL.

The chain is built from TRBV10-3 and TRBJ1-2; D perhaps matches TRBD1 (6 bases). The CDR3 covers 13 residues. In germline, CDR1 is ENHRY, CDR2 SYGVKD. The ends were cut back, 6 bases at V and 3 bases at J, with 11 bases in the middle. This CDR3 reads CAIRSGDYYGYTF. The CDR3 DNA reads as TGTGCCATCAGGTCAGGGGATTACTATGGCTACACCTTC.

The chain couples TRBV30 to TRBJ1-3; TRBD1 matches at 11 bases. Germline CDR1 and CDR2: GTSNPN and SVGIG (reference sequence). CDR3 length: 16 residues. The V and J ends lost 1 base and 4 bases, in that order; junction bases with no gene match: 6. CDR3 nucleotides: TGTGCCTGGAGTGCCAGGACAGGGGGCTCAGGAAACACCATATATTTT. It specifies CAWSARTGGSGNTIYF.

The chain is built from TRBV7-3 and TRBJ2-2, with a possible D match to TRBD1 (5 bases). Trimming left V 0 bases short and J 2 bases short, with 10 bases between. Germline V CDR1 and CDR2: SGHTA, FQGTGA. CDR3 length: 16 amino acids. CDR3 sequence: CASSLTPGINTGELFF. Here the CDR3 DNA reads TGTGCCAGCAGCTTAACCCCAGGGATAAACACCGGGGAGCTGTTTTTT.

This clone was recorded many times. This CDR3 reads CASSRTIGYEQYF. CDR3 coding DNA: TGCGCCAGCAGCCGCACAATCGGGTACGAGCAGTACTTC. The chain combines TRBV4-1 with TRBJ2-7; D ambiguous. The CDR3 spans 13 residues. Germline CDR1 reads MGHRA; CDR2 reads YSYEKL. V was clipped by 4 bases and J by 4 bases, with 11 bases between them.

The rearrangement uses TRBV7-9 and TRBJ1-3, with 7 positions matching TRBD1. This CDR3 has 13 amino acids. The V gene's germline CDR1 is SEHNR and CDR2 FQNEAQ (reference sequence). V lost 5 bases to trimming and J lost 8 bases; unmatched junction nucleotides: 6. The chain's CDR3 is CASSKEGGHTIYF. The CDR3, as DNA: TGTGCCAGCAGCAAAGAAGGGGGCCACACCATATATTTT.

The V gene is TRBV7-9, the J gene TRBJ2-5; possibly TRBD2 for D (6 bases). Trimming cost V 8 bases and J 1 base, with 14 bases left between them. Germline CDR1 is SEHNR and CDR2 is FQNEAQ (reference sequence). The CDR3 totals 14 residues. The CDR3, as DNA: TGTGCCAGCGCCGACCTGACTAGCCAAGAGACCCAGTACTTC. Amino acids: CASADLTSQETQYF.

V and J are TRBV4-1 and TRBJ1-1, with D tentatively TRBD1 (6 bases). Germline V gives CDR1 MGHRA, CDR2 YSYEKL. CDR3 length equals 17 residues. V was clipped by 0 bases and J by 1 base, with 15 bases between them. The CDR3 DNA sequence: TGCGCCAGCAGCCAAGAGGGACACCTCTTTAAGAACACTGAAGCTTTCTTT. Protein product: CASSQEGHLFKNTEAFF.

This chain uses TRBV6-5 with TRBJ1-2; D ambiguous. The length of the CDR3 is 12 residues. Trimming removed 8 bases at V and 4 bases at J, with 11 bases between. CDR1 is MNHEY and CDR2 is SVGAGI in the germline V gene. The DNA of the CDR3 is TGTGCCAGCCGATTATCGGGCTATGGCTACACCTTC. Its translation: CASRLSGYGYTF.

The chain employs TRBV7-9 and TRBJ1-2; no definite D call. V was shortened by 6 bases and J by 0 bases, with 11 bases between the two germline ends. Germline V gene lookup returns CDR1 SEHNR and CDR2 FQNEAQ (reference sequence). CDR3 length: 14 residues. Here the CDR3 reads CASRPTTANYGYTF. The CDR3 bases are TGTGCCAGCAGGCCCACAACAGCTAACTATGGCTACACCTTC.

The V and J genes are TRBV2 and TRBJ2-7, with 8 bases matching TRBD2. This CDR3 comprises 14 residues. Trimming removed 6 bases from V and 0 bases from J; junction bases left unmatched: 4. Germline CDR1 SNHLY, CDR2 FYNNEI. This chain's CDR3 is CASSSTSDSYEQYF. As DNA, the CDR3 is TGTGCCAGCAGCTCGACTAGCGACTCCTACGAGCAGTACTTC.

The CDR3 nucleotides are TGTGCCAGCAGCCCCAGCTCCTACGAGCAGTACTTC. Its translation is CASSPSSYEQYF. The chain carries TRBV7-2 and TRBJ2-7; no clear D gene. Germline-derived CDR1 and CDR2 are SGHTA and FQGNSA. The ends were cut back, 5 bases at V and 0 bases at J, with 5 bases in the middle. The CDR3 length is 12 residues.

The chain employs TRBV5-4 and TRBJ1-3; D ambiguous. Trimming removed 2 bases from V and 0 bases from J, with 12 bases in between. Per the germline V gene, CDR1 is SGHNT and CDR2 is YYREEE (reference sequence). There are 16 residues in the CDR3. Here the CDR3 reads CASSLGGRTSGNTIYF. For the CDR3, the DNA is TGTGCCAGCAGCTTAGGTGGGAGAACCTCTGGAAACACCATATATTTT.

The chain employs TRBV5-8 and TRBJ1-5; perhaps TRBD1 as D (6 bases). The CDR3 loop spans 14 amino acids. Germline V gene data show CDR1 as SGHTS and CDR2 as YDEGEE. Trimming removed 4 bases from V and 7 bases from J, with 15 bases in between. CDR3 nucleotide sequence: TGTGCCAGCAGCCCGGACAGTGGGGGACAGCCCCAGCATTTT. Residues: CASSPDSGGQPQHF.

The gene calls are TRBV7-7 and TRBJ2-2, with TRBD2 matching 9 bases. Germline CDR1 is SSHAT and CDR2 is FNYEAQ (reference sequence). This CDR3 has 14 amino acids. The CDR3 reads CAVKRGANTGELFF. In DNA, the CDR3 is TGTGCAGTGAAGCGGGGGGCGAACACCGGGGAGCTGTTTTTT.

The genes are TRBV7-9 and TRBJ1-1; D is uncertain. The CDR3 is 14 amino acids. Germline V lookup: CDR1 SEHNR, CDR2 FQNEAQ (reference sequence). Between the trimmed V and J ends, which lost 2 bases and 3 bases, there was a span of 10 bases. The CDR3 protein is CASSLLGQDTEAFF. DNA of the CDR3: TGTGCCAGCAGCTTATTGGGCCAGGACACTGAAGCTTTCTTT.

This clone was observed once. CDR3 DNA: TGTGCCAGCAGTGAGGCAGGGCCTCACGAGCAGTACTTC. Translating gives CASSEAGPHEQYF. The chain is built from TRBV6-1 and TRBJ2-7; D may be TRBD1 (5 bases). CDR1 and CDR2 from the germline V gene are MNHNS and SASEGT. Trimming left V 3 bases short and J 5 bases short, with 11 bases between. The CDR3 spans 13 residues.

V and J are TRBV15 and TRBJ2-2, with a tentative D call TRBD1 (6 bases). In germline, CDR1 is LNHNV, CDR2 YYDKDF (reference sequence). Trimming took 1 base from V and 7 from J, leaving 10 bases between them. The CDR3 is made up of 14 amino acids. The DNA of the CDR3 is TGTGCCACCAGCAGAGTTACAGGGAGCGGGGAGCTGTTTTTT. Translating gives CATSRVTGSGELFF.

The chain recombines TRBV7-3 with TRBJ1-1; D gene ambiguous. The CDR3 is 15 residues long. Germline values: CDR1 SGHTA, CDR2 FQGTGA. V was cut by 2 bases and J by 4 bases, with 14 bases left in between. CDR3 sequence: CASSLGPGEITEAFF. DNA for the CDR3: TGTGCCAGCAGCTTAGGGCCTGGGGAGATCACTGAAGCTTTCTTT.

The chain carries TRBV15 and TRBJ2-5, with TRBD1 identical over 8 bases. V trimming: 3 bases; J trimming: 3 bases; junction bases outside the gene matches: 15. Germline CDR1 reads LNHNV; CDR2 reads YYDKDF (reference sequence). There are 18 residues in the CDR3. The CDR3, as DNA: TGTGCCACCAGCAGCCTCGGACAGGGCGCTAATTTAAAAGAGACCCAGTACTTC. Its translation is CATSSLGQGANLKETQYF. Variable domain in full (rest from reference TRBV15 and TRBJ2-5): DAMVIQNPRYQVTQFGKPVTLSCSQTLNHNVMYWYQQKSSQAPKLLFHYYDKDFNNEADTPDNFQSRRPNTSFCFLDIRSPGLGDTAMYLCATSSLGQGANLKETQYFGPGTRLLVL.

The chain is built from TRBV2 and TRBJ2-7; perhaps TRBD2 as D (5 bases). Trimming cost V 7 bases and J 3 bases, with 7 bases left between them. Germline-derived CDR1 and CDR2 are SNHLY and FYNNEI. The CDR3 has 11 residues. The CDR3, as DNA: TGTGCCAGCAAGGACTTCTACGAGCAGTACTTC. It is translated as CASKDFYEQYF.

The chain couples TRBV10-1 to TRBJ1-1; a weak D match, TRBD1 (5 bases). V was cut by 6 bases and J by 5 bases, with 19 bases left in between. Germline V gives CDR1 WNHNN, CDR2 SYGVQD (reference sequence). The CDR3 runs 15 residues. The CDR3 spells CASRAGEADGTEAFF. The CDR3 nucleotides read TGCGCCAGCAGGGCGGGGGAGGCTGATGGGACTGAAGCTTTCTTT.

V gene TRBV10-3 combines with J gene TRBJ2-7; 8 bases are shared with TRBD1. The germline V gene has CDR1 ENHRY and CDR2 SYGVKD. This CDR3 has 15 amino acids. V was clipped by 10 bases and J by 3 bases; unmatched bases: 14. The CDR3 here is CATRQGTEPNYEQYF. The CDR3 coding sequence is TGTGCCACCAGACAGGGGACGGAACCTAACTACGAGCAGTACTTC.

This clone was counted only a few times. This chain connects TRBV6-1 to TRBJ1-2; TRBD1 aligns across 8 bases. This CDR3 is built from 16 residues. The V gene end was trimmed by 4 bases and the J gene end by 5 bases; junction bases not matched to a gene: 12. Germline CDR1 MNHNS, CDR2 SASEGT. This CDR3 is CASSGINRGTFYGYTF. CDR3 DNA sequence: TGTGCCAGCAGTGGAATTAACAGGGGGACGTTTTATGGCTACACCTTC.

This clone was seen at least ten times. CDR3 nucleotide sequence: TGTGCCAGCAGCTTGGGCGGGCCTAGCAGACACAATGAGCAGTTCTTC. This codes for CASSLGGPSRHNEQFF. This rearrangement joins TRBV7-2 to TRBJ2-1, with D possibly matching TRBD2 (5 bases). The CDR3 length is 16 residues. Trimming stripped 3 bases from V and 5 bases from J, with 17 bases between. The germline V gene has CDR1 SGHTA and CDR2 FQGNSA.